The entry below gives a single TCR beta chain sequence along with its context. Its antigen is undetermined. The data stem from a study of CD8 T cells in ankylosing spondylitis. General observations from the study: The authors found the disease-linked clones to be CD8+ and relatively rare in peripheral blood. It was reported that disease-linked clones were significantly enriched in matched ankylosing spondylitis synovial fluid.

Libraries of TCR beta came from quantitative 5'-RACE with molecular barcodes. TCRdb fed the 5' RACE reads into MiXCR, producing one record per CDR3 protein. Among about 250,000 distinct CDR3 sequences, more than 25% were seen once, and the ten largest hold 3.5% to 4.5%. Germline CDR1 is DFQATT and CDR2 is SNEGSKA (reference sequence). Trimming cost V 4 bases and J 7 bases, with 14 bases left between them. This CDR3 contains 13 residues. The receptor comes from a male donor with ankylosing spondylitis or in good health (not recorded which). Sequencing was carried out using blood, either unsorted or a sorted T cell fraction (not recorded which). The rearrangement links TRBV20-1 to TRBJ1-5, with D perhaps matching TRBD1 (5 bases). Here the CDR3 DNA reads TGCAGTGCTACGGGGGGTTTAAACCAGCCCCAGCATTTT. Translation: CSATGGLNQPQHF.